These 9 T cell receptor beta chains originate from one sample sequenced in a study of T-cell memory formation after mild COVID-19. TCRdb ran MiXCR on the 5' RACE reads and lists one entry per CDR3 protein. This table has around 300,000 distinct CDR3 sequences, roughly 13% appearing once. The sequenced sample was PBMCs or a T cell subset sorted from them (not recorded which). The receptors here all came from a man aged 18-30 years who had mild COVID-19 (a few samples of this study predate the infection). Cell type and time point are not known.

The chain combines TRBV12-3 or TRBV12-4 with TRBJ2-3; 10 bases match TRBD2. The CDR3 has 14 amino acids. The ends lost 6 bases at V and 4 bases at J; junction bases unmatched: 4. CDR3 protein: CASRSSGGADTQYF. CDR3 sequence (DNA): TGTGCCAGCAGATCTAGCGGGGGAGCAGATACGCAGTATTTT.

The genes are TRBV10-3 and TRBJ2-3; 10 bases align to TRBD2. The V gene end was trimmed by 6 bases and the J gene end by 5 bases; junction bases not matched to a gene: 8. This CDR3 comprises 15 residues. The germline V gene encodes CDR1 ENHRY and CDR2 SYGVKD. The CDR3 is CAIRGSGGAGDTQYF. In DNA, the CDR3 is TGTGCCATCAGGGGCAGCGGGGGGGCAGGAGATACGCAGTATTTT.

This clonotype was observed a handful of times. The rearrangement links TRBV12-3 or TRBV12-4 to TRBJ2-7; no definite D call. The CDR3 contains 12 residues. With 5 bases removed from V and 4 bases from J, the gap between germline ends came to 9 bases. CDR3 nucleotide sequence: TGTGCCAGCAGTGAGATCGGGTACGAGCAGTACTTC. As protein: CASSEIGYEQYF.

Here the CDR3 DNA reads TGTGCCAGCAGCGGAGTCCAGGACACTGACTCTGAAGCTTTCTTT. This sequence encodes CASSGVQDTDSEAFF. The rearrangement links TRBV28 to TRBJ1-1; D is perhaps TRBD1 (5 bases). CDR1 is MDHEN and CDR2 is SYDVKM in the germline V gene. The CDR3 totals 15 residues. V lost 6 bases and J 6 bases, leaving 20 bases between the germline ends.

The chain uses TRBV30 and TRBJ2-7, with D possibly being TRBD1 (6 bases). Germline loops: CDR1 GTSNPN, CDR2 SVGIG (reference sequence). This CDR3 is 13 amino acids long. V gave up 3 bases and J gave up 2 bases, with 11 bases separating them. The CDR3 loop reads CAWRPRTAYEQYF. DNA of the CDR3: TGTGCCTGGAGACCTAGGACAGCCTACGAGCAGTACTTC.

This clonotype has only one observation. The rearrangement links TRBV9 to TRBJ2-3; 10 positions agree with TRBD2. Trimming took 0 bases from V and 1 from J; bases not matched to a gene: 2. The germline CDR1 and CDR2 sequences are SGDLS and YYNGEE. The CDR3 runs to 16 residues. The CDR3 sequence: CASSVVGLAGTDTQYF. The CDR3 nucleotides read TGTGCCAGCAGCGTAGTTGGACTAGCGGGCACAGATACGCAGTATTTT.

This clonotype was counted many times. J is TRBJ2-3 and V is TRBV29-1, with D tentatively TRBD2 (6 bases). The CDR3 runs to 14 residues. From germline, CDR1 is SQVTM and CDR2 ANQGSEA. V lost 7 bases, J lost 5 bases, and 19 bases lay in between. The DNA for the CDR3 is TGCAGCGGGGAAGTGGGGTCCGGGGGAGATACGCAGTATTTT. It specifies CSGEVGSGGDTQYF.

In its sample, this clonotype was seen a few times. This chain uses TRBV6-2 or TRBV6-3 with TRBJ1-2; D uncertain. Germline-derived CDR1 and CDR2 are MNHEY and SVGEGT. The V gene lost 7 bases and the J gene lost 5 bases, with 14 bases spanning the gap. This CDR3 has 13 amino acids. The CDR3 sequence is CASKAEGDYGYTF. The CDR3 nucleotides read TGTGCCAGCAAGGCTGAGGGAGATTATGGCTACACCTTC.

This clonotype was seen a few times. The chain joins TRBV12-3 or TRBV12-4 to TRBJ2-7; D may be TRBD1 (6 bases). The CDR3 has 12 amino acids. Trimming took off 5 bases at V and 4 bases at J, with 9 bases between the two ends. The CDR3 DNA follows: TGTGCCAGCAGTGCCCAGGGGTACGAGCAGTACGTC. Residues: CASSAQGYEQYV.